This T cell receptor beta chain was recorded in a study of control samples from healthy donors and cancer patients. V trimming: 0 bases; J trimming: 1 base; junction bases outside the gene matches: 2. This CDR3 has 15 amino acids. Germline CDR1 is SGHRS and CDR2 is YFSETQ. Assay: immunoSEQ multiplex PCR; the TCRdb copy retains only in-frame clones and omits some. The sample contains about 59,000 clones, approximately 89% of which appear only once. The J gene is TRBJ2-3, the V gene TRBV5-1; 7 bases are a match to TRBD2. This clonotype was obtained from a woman in her sixties with lung cancer. Material for sequencing was PBMCs. The CDR3 reads CASSLDRGGTDTQYF. The CDR3 region has the DNA TGCGCCAGCAGCTTGGATCGGGGGGGCACAGATACGCAGTATTTT.